The present TCR beta chain was sequenced within a study of T cell responses to AZD1222 COVID-19 vaccine. The table came from immunoSEQ multiplex PCR; TCRdb's copy has only in-frame clones and leaves some out. The data hold approximately 130,000 clones, with 80% to 95% observed a single time. Germline V gene lookup returns CDR1 SGDLS and CDR2 YYNGEE. This CDR3 has 13 amino acids. V was shortened by 0 bases and J by 8 bases, with 8 bases between the two germline ends. The sequence was obtained from an adult in good health. This specimen consisted of peripheral blood, obtained on day 0 of AZD1222 vaccination. The rearrangement joins TRBV9 to TRBJ2-2, with D uncertain. DNA of the CDR3: TGTGCCAGCAGCGTAGTAGGTGGAGGGGAGCTGTTTTTT. Amino acids: CASSVVGGGELFF.